The rows below give T cell receptor beta chains drawn from one sample of a study of blood T cell repertoires in COVID-19. Clones were read by immunoSEQ multiplex PCR, and TCRdb kept only the in-frame ones, dropping some. This table holds about 89,000 clones, over 65% found once. Sequenced: peripheral blood. The receptors come from a human donor in a cohort sampled during active COVID-19. Each CDR3 is given with its conserved first and last residue. The order of the fields is D gene, clone size, CDR3 length, J gene, V gene, CDR3 DNA, CDR3 protein. D genes are given only for firm matches. A clone size is listed for some rows: how often the clone was seen (once, few, many), or a class if it is expanded.

>-|-|13|TRBJ1-6|TRBV12-3/TRBV12-4
TGTGCCAGCAGTTTGGGAGTCGGTTCACCCCTCCACTTT
CASSLGVGSPLHF
>-|-|13|TRBJ2-4|TRBV10-3
TGTGCCATCTCAGGGACACCCCCCAACATTCAGTACTTC
CAISGTPPNIQYF
>TRBD1|-|14|TRBJ1-3|TRBV28
TGTGCCAGCTTTACAGGGGGCATGGAGGACACCATATATTTT
CASFTGGMEDTIYF
>-|-|13|TRBJ2-1|TRBV6-4
TGTGCCAGCCGCCAGCGTTTCTACAATGAGCAGTTCTTC
CASRQRFYNEQFF
>TRBD2|few|15|TRBJ2-7|TRBV6-2/TRBV6-3
TGTGCCAGCAGTCGCAGCGAGGGTAGCGGGAGTCCGCAGTACTTC
CASSRSEGSGSPQYF
>-|-|16|TRBJ1-4|TRBV9
TGTGCCAGCAGCGTCGGGACAACAGGGCCGAAGGAAAAACTGTTTTTT
CASSVGTTGPKEKLFF
>-|once|14|TRBJ2-5|TRBV5-4
TGTGCCAGCAGCTTGGGACAGATCCAAGAGACCCAGTACTTC
CASSLGQIQETQYF
>-|-|15|TRBJ1-1|TRBV4-1
TGCGCCAGCAGCCAAGGCAACCTGGAGGCCCCCAAAGCTTTCTTT
CASSQGNLEAPKAFF
>-|-|10|TRBJ1-4|TRBV20-1
TGCAGCTGGGGGGGTGAAAAACTGTTTTTT
CSWGGEKLFF
>TRBD2|-|14|TRBJ2-5|TRBV5-4
TGTGCCACACTGGCTAGCGGAGACCAAGAGACCCAGTACTTC
CATLASGDQETQYF
>TRBD2|-|17|TRBJ2-2|TRBV7-2
TGTGCCAGCAGCTCCCTTTCCGGGACTAGCGCCCCCGGGGAGCTGTTTTTT
CASSSLSGTSAPGELFF
>TRBD1|-|16|TRBJ1-2|TRBV19
TGTGCCAGTAGTATCGATACCGGGACAGCACCATATGGCTACACCTTC
CASSIDTGTAPYGYTF
>-|-|14|TRBJ1-2|TRBV7-9
TGTGCCAGCAGCTTGGGGGCCACCTCCTATGGCTACACCTTC
CASSLGATSYGYTF
>-|-|14|TRBJ1-1|TRBV24-1
TGTGCCACCAGTGACACGCACCCGGGGGCTGAAGCTTTCTTT
CATSDTHPGAEAFF
>TRBD2|-|16|TRBJ2-1|TRBV10-3
TGTGCCATCAGTGCCGCGTCTGTAGCGGGGGGCGGGGAGCAGTTCTTC
CAISAASVAGGGEQFF
>TRBD1|-|14|TRBJ1-6|TRBV2
TGTGCCTCCTCCCGGGACAGGACTAATTCACCCCTCCACTTT
CASSRDRTNSPLHF
>TRBD1|-|13|TRBJ1-1|TRBV19
TGTGCCAGTAGTCCAGACAGGGCTACTGAAGCTTTCTTT
CASSPDRATEAFF
>TRBD2|once|15|TRBJ2-7|TRBV14
TGTGCCAGCAGCCAAGGACGGGGGAGGGGATACGAGCAGTACTTC
CASSQGRGRGYEQYF
>-|few|14|TRBJ2-7|TRBV11-3
TGTGCCAGCAGCCCCTCACCGGGACACTACGAGCAGTACTTC
CASSPSPGHYEQYF
>-|-|12|TRBJ2-2|TRBV27
TGTGCCAGCAGTCTTAACACCGGGGAGCTGTTTTTT
CASSLNTGELFF
>-|-|13|TRBJ1-1|TRBV29-1
TGCAGCGCAGAAAGGGTGGGGGGCACTGAAGCTTTCTTT
CSAERVGGTEAFF
>TRBD1|-|15|TRBJ2-7|TRBV19
TGTGCCAGTAGTCGAGACCGGGACAGGGACTACGAGCAGTACTTC
CASSRDRDRDYEQYF
>TRBD1|-|14|TRBJ2-3|TRBV2
TGTGCCAGCAGTAGGGACAGGAGCACAGATACGCAGTATTTT
CASSRDRSTDTQYF
>TRBD2|-|16|TRBJ2-1|TRBV5-1
TGCGCCAGCAGCCGCTCGGGAGGCCGATCCTACAATGAGCAGTTCTTC
CASSRSGGRSYNEQFF
>-|once|15|TRBJ1-3|TRBV28
TGTGCCAGCACTAAGGGGATACTCTCTGGAAACACCATATATTTT
CASTKGILSGNTIYF
>-|-|15|TRBJ2-7|TRBV11-2
TGTGCCAGCAGCTCACGGGTCAACAGGGTCCACGAGCAGTACTTC
CASSSRVNRVHEQYF
>TRBD2|-|18|TRBJ2-1|TRBV9
TGTGCCAGCAGCCCTCGTCCCGGGACTAGCGGGAGGGCCGCTGAGCAGTTCTTC
CASSPRPGTSGRAAEQFF
>-|-|13|TRBJ2-3|TRBV2
TGTGCCAGCAGTGACACTGGGAGGCGGACGCAGTATTTT
CASSDTGRRTQYF
>-|-|16|TRBJ2-3|TRBV15
TGTGCCACCAGCAGAAACGACAGATCCCGCACAGATACGCAGTATTTT
CATSRNDRSRTDTQYF
>-|once|15|TRBJ2-7|TRBV28
TGTGCCAGCAGCAATAGGCGGGCGAGCTCCTACGAGCAGTACTTC
CASSNRRASSYEQYF
>-|once|14|TRBJ2-7|TRBV7-2
TGTGCCAGCAGCTCCGGGAGATCCCCCTACGAGCAGTACTTC
CASSSGRSPYEQYF
>-|-|14|TRBJ2-5|TRBV7-2
TGTGCCAGCAGCCTTAGGGGGAGACAAGAGACCCAGTACTTC
CASSLRGRQETQYF
>-|-|13|TRBJ2-7|TRBV19
TGTGCCAGTAGTACAGGGTACTCCTACGAGCAGTACTTC
CASSTGYSYEQYF
>-|-|14|TRBJ1-2|TRBV5-1
TGCGCCAGCAGCTCCGGGTTGAGCCTGTATGGCTACACCTTC
CASSSGLSLYGYTF
>TRBD2|-|15|TRBJ2-1|TRBV4-2
TGTGCCAGCAGCCAAGGGACTAGAGATAACAATGAGCAGTTCTTC
CASSQGTRDNNEQFF
>TRBD1|-|15|TRBJ2-7|TRBV7-6
TGTGCCAGCAGCGATGGGCCGGGACAGCGCTACGAGCAGTACTTC
CASSDGPGQRYEQYF
>TRBD2|-|13|TRBJ2-7|TRBV10-2
TGCGCCAGCACCCCCTCCCGGGAGGGAGAGCAGTACTTC
CASTPSREGEQYF
>TRBD1|-|13|TRBJ2-5|TRBV27
TGTGCCAGCAGTCTCCGGGACAGCCGGACCCAGTACTTC
CASSLRDSRTQYF
>TRBD1|-|16|TRBJ1-4|TRBV6-1
TGTGCCAGCAGTGAACACAGGGGAGCAACTAATGAAAAACTGTTTTTT
CASSEHRGATNEKLFF
>TRBD1|-|16|TRBJ1-4|TRBV4-3
TGCGCCAGCAGCCACTCAGACAGGGCCTCGGGTGAAAAACTGTTTTTT
CASSHSDRASGEKLFF
>-|-|13|TRBJ1-1|TRBV21-1
TGTGCCAGCAGCGCAGGGTTTCTCACTGAAGCTTTCTTT
CASSAGFLTEAFF
>-|-|14|TRBJ2-2|TRBV7-2
TGTGCCAGCAGCTTAGGACGGGGCACCGGGGAGCTGTTTTTT
CASSLGRGTGELFF
>TRBD2|-|15|TRBJ2-1|TRBV11-3
TGTGCCAGCAGCCCGGGGGGGACTCGCTACAATGAGCAGTTCTTC
CASSPGGTRYNEQFF
>-|-|16|TRBJ2-7|TRBV4-3
TGCGCCAGCAGCCCAGGTGGGGGACTCGACTCCTACGAGCAGTACTTC
CASSPGGGLDSYEQYF
>TRBD2|-|15|TRBJ2-1|TRBV6-2/TRBV6-3
TGTGCCAGCAGCTCGGGACTAGCGGGAGGGCGGGAGCAGTTCTTC
CASSSGLAGGREQFF
>TRBD1|-|14|TRBJ1-2|TRBV7-8
TGTGCCAGCAGCTTAGCCGCAGGGGGCTATGGCTACACCTTC
CASSLAAGGYGYTF
>-|-|17|TRBJ2-1|TRBV7-3
TGTGCCAGCGGGGGAGAAACGGAGGGTGCGGGTAGGAATGAGCAGTTCTTC
CASGGETEGAGRNEQFF
>TRBD2|-|15|TRBJ2-7|TRBV7-3
TGTGCCAGCAGCTTAGCTAGCGGGAGCTCCTACGAGCAGTACTTC
CASSLASGSSYEQYF
>-|few|15|TRBJ1-2|TRBV5-6
TGTGCCAGCAGCTTGGATCCGGAGGGCGGGTATGGCTACACCTTC
CASSLDPEGGYGYTF
>TRBD1|-|15|TRBJ1-3|TRBV13
TGTGCCAGCAGCCTTGGGACAGGGGGTCTAAACACCATATATTTT
CASSLGTGGLNTIYF
>TRBD2|-|19|TRBJ2-3|TRBV3-1/TRBV3-2
TGTGCCAGCAGCAAGGCCCCGCAGCGTCGCACTAGCGGGAAAGATACGCAGTATTTT
CASSKAPQRRTSGKDTQYF
>TRBD2|-|14|TRBJ2-1|TRBV6-5
TGTGCCAGCACCTCAATAGCGGGTTACAATGAGCAGTTCTTC
CASTSIAGYNEQFF
>-|-|14|TRBJ2-7|TRBV3-1/TRBV3-2
TGTGCCAGCAGCCTCTTTGGGACTGGATACGAGCAGTACTTC
CASSLFGTGYEQYF